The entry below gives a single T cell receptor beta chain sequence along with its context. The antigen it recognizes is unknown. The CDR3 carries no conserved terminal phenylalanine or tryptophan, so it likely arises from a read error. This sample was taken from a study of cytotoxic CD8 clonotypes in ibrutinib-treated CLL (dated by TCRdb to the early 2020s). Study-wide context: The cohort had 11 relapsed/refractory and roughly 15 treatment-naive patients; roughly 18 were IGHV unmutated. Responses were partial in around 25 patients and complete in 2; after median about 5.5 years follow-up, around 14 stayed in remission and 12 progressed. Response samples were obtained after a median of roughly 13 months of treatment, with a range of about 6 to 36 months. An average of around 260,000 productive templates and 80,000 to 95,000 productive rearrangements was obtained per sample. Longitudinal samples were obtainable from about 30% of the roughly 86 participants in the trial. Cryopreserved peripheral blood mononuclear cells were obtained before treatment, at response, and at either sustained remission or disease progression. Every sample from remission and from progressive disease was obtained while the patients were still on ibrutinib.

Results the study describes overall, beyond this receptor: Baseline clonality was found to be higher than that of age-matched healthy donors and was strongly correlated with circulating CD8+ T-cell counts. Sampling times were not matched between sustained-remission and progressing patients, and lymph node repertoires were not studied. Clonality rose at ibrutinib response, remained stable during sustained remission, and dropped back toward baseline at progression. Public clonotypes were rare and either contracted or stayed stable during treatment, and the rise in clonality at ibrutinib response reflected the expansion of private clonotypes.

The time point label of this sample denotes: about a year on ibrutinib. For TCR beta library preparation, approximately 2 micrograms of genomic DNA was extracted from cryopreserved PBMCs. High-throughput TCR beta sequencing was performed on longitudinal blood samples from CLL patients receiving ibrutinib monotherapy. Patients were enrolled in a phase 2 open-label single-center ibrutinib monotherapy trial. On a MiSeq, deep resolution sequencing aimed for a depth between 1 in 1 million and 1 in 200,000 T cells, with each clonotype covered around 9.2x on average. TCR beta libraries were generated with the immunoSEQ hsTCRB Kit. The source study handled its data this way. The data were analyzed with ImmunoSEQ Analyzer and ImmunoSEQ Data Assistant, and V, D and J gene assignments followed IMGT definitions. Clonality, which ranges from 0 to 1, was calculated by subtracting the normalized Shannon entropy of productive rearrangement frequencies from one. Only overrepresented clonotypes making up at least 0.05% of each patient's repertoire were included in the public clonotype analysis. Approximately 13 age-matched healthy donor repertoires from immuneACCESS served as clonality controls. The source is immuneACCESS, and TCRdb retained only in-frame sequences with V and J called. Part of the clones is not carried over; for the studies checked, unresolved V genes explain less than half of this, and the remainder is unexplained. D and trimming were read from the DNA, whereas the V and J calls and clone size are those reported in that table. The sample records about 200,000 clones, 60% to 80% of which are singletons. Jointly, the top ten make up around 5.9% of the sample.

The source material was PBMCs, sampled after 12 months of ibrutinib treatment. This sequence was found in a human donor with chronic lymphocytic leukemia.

The CDR3 protein: CASSLGQGNNQPQHL. The nucleotide sequence reads as follows: TGTGCCAGCAGCTTGGGACAGGGCAACAATCAGCCCCAGCATCTT. The chain uses TRBV5-6 and TRBJ1-5; the central 7 bases match TRBD1. The CDR3 extends over 15 residues, inclusive of both ends. Kept here is only the CDR3 DNA, which spans 45 bases and is read in frame from base 1. CDR1 and CDR2 (SGHDT, YYEEEE) derive from the germline V gene. V loses 0 bases at its end and J loses 3 bases; junction bases beyond the gene matches: 3.